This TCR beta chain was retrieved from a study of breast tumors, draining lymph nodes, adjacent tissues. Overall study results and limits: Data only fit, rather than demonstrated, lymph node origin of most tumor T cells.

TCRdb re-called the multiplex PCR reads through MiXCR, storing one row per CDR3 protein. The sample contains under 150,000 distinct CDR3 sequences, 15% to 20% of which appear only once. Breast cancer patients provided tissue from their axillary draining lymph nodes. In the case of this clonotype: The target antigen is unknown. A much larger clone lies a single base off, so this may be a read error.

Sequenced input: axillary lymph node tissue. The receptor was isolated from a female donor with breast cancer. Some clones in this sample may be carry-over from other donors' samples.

CDR3 sequence: CASSWGRGLGNEKLFF. DNA for the CDR3: TGTGCCAGCAGCTGGGGACGGGGGCTCGGTAATGAAAAACTGTTTTTT. This chain joins TRBV7-9 and TRBJ1-4, with D possibly being TRBD1 (6 bases). In germline, CDR1 is SEHNR, CDR2 FQNEAQ (reference sequence). V gave up 4 bases and J gave up 4 bases, with 16 bases separating them. This CDR3 has 16 amino acids.